This passage covers 27 T cell receptor beta chains from one sample sequenced in a study of blood T cell repertoires in COVID-19. Using immunoSEQ multiplex PCR, the repertoire was profiled, and TCRdb retains in-frame clones only, with some absent. Among about 150,000 clones listed, around four fifths were seen once. The specimen was peripheral blood. All receptors derive from a man between 65 and 85 years old with acute or convalescent COVID-19.

The rearrangement links TRBV27 to TRBJ2-5, with 10 nucleotides matching TRBD2. V gave up 5 bases and J gave up 0 bases; unmatched junction bases: 0. The CDR3 loop spans 14 amino acids. The germline V gene has CDR1 MNHEY and CDR2 SMNVEV (reference sequence). The CDR3 is CASSLAGDQETQYF. For the CDR3, the DNA is TGTGCCAGCAGTCTAGCGGGGGACCAAGAGACCCAGTACTTC.

This chain connects TRBV30 to TRBJ2-2, with 9 bases that match TRBD2. Germline loops: CDR1 GTSNPN, CDR2 SVGIG (reference sequence). Losses at the gene ends were 4 bases for V and 5 bases for J; bases not matched to a gene: 5. This CDR3 region has 14 residues. The DNA of the CDR3 is TGTGCCTGGATAGGGCTAGCGGGGACCGGGGAGCTGTTTTTT. It yields the protein CAWIGLAGTGELFF. Full variable domain (rest looked up from reference TRBV30 and TRBJ2-2): SQTIHQWPATLVQPVGSPLSLECTVEGTSNPNLYWYRQAAGRGLQLLFYSVGIGQISSEVPQNLSASRPQDRQFILSSKKLLLSDSGFYLCAWIGLAGTGELFFGEGSRLTVL.

The sample holds one count of this clone. The chain combines TRBV7-9 with TRBJ2-3, with D maybe TRBD2 (7 bases). This CDR3 comprises 14 residues. CDR1 and CDR2 (germline): SEHNR, FQNEAQ (reference sequence). The V gene lost 7 bases and the J gene lost 6 bases, with 17 bases spanning the gap. The CDR3 reads CASTSEGGSDTQYF. For the CDR3, the DNA is TGTGCCAGCACCTCAGAGGGGGGGAGTGATACGCAGTATTTT.

This clone was seen a few times. This chain uses TRBV12-3 or TRBV12-4 with TRBJ1-5; 9 bases map to TRBD1. This CDR3 contains 13 residues. J was trimmed by 5 bases and V by 6 bases; bases with no gene match: 2. CDR3 amino acids: CASSRTGDQPQHF. Here the CDR3 DNA reads TGTGCCAGCAGCCGGACAGGGGATCAGCCCCAGCATTTT.

The chain links TRBV2 to TRBJ2-7; D gene uncertain. V shed 1 base and J shed 9 bases, with 16 bases lying between them. Looked up from germline, CDR1 is SNHLY and CDR2 is FYNNEI. This CDR3 comprises 14 residues. CDR3 region: CASSEGSSPLWQYF. CDR3 bases: TGTGCCAGCAGTGAAGGAAGCTCCCCACTTTGGCAGTACTTC.

The chain joins TRBV27 to TRBJ2-7, with TRBD2 identical over 14 bases. Unmatched junction bases numbered 8, after V lost 7 bases and J lost 6 bases. This CDR3 is built from 15 residues. Per the germline V gene, CDR1 is MNHEY and CDR2 is SMNVEV (reference sequence). CDR3 region: CASKPGLAGAFEQYF. In DNA, the CDR3 is TGTGCCAGCAAGCCGGGACTAGCGGGAGCATTCGAGCAGTACTTC.

The V gene is TRBV12-3 or TRBV12-4, the J gene TRBJ1-5; no definite D call. This CDR3 has 12 amino acids. Trimming removed 5 bases at V and 6 bases at J, with 8 bases between. The CDR3 DNA sequence: TGTGCCAGCAGTAATAGAGGTCAGCCCCAGCATTTT. Its protein is CASSNRGQPQHF.

The chain links TRBV10-1 to TRBJ2-3, with 10 bases that match TRBD2. This CDR3 region has 17 residues. Germline V gene sequence: CDR1 WNHNN, CDR2 SYGVQD (reference sequence). Germline trimming cut 3 bases from V and 3 bases from J; bases unmatched to any gene: 9. The CDR3 region has the DNA TGCGCCAGCAGTGATTCGGTGTCTAGCGGGAGAACAGATACGCAGTATTTT. Its translation is CASSDSVSSGRTDTQYF.

The rearrangement links TRBV6-5 to TRBJ1-3; D remains unclear. V lost 2 bases, J lost 0 bases, and 11 bases lay in between. This CDR3 is built from 16 residues. The V gene's germline CDR1 is MNHEY and CDR2 SVGAGI. CDR3 loop: CASSYSGPFSGNTIYF. The CDR3, as DNA: TGTGCCAGCAGTTACAGCGGCCCGTTCTCTGGAAACACCATATATTTT.

The chain uses TRBV6-1 and TRBJ1-5; D ambiguous. The CDR3 length is 15 residues. The ends were cut back, 2 bases at V and 0 bases at J, with 8 bases in the middle. From germline, CDR1 is MNHNS and CDR2 SASEGT. The CDR3 is CASSEQVYSNQPQHF. CDR3 in DNA: TGTGCCAGCAGTGAACAGGTATATAGCAATCAGCCCCAGCATTTT.

This clone appeared once. The chain couples TRBV11-2 to TRBJ2-5; D is perhaps TRBD1 (5 bases). The CDR3 loop spans 14 amino acids. The germline CDR1 and CDR2 sequences are SGHAT and FQNNGV. V was cut by 5 bases and J by 1 base, with 11 bases left in between. This chain's CDR3 is CASSQGDFQETQYF. The DNA for the CDR3 is TGTGCCAGCAGCCAAGGGGATTTCCAAGAGACCCAGTACTTC.

This sequence joins TRBV30 and TRBJ1-3, with TRBD1 as a possible D gene (6 bases). The CDR3 spans 13 residues. V was cut by 1 base and J by 5 bases, with 9 bases left in between. Germline V gene lookup returns CDR1 GTSNPN and CDR2 SVGIG (reference sequence). DNA for the CDR3: TGTGCCTGGAGTGGGACAGACAGAAACACCATATATTTT. This encodes CAWSGTDRNTIYF.

This clone was found a few times. The rearrangement joins TRBV2 to TRBJ2-5; possibly TRBD1 for D (7 bases). The CDR3 spans 16 residues. The ends were cut back, 4 bases at V and 5 bases at J, with 20 bases in the middle. In germline, CDR1 is SNHLY, CDR2 FYNNEI. In DNA form, the CDR3 reads TGTGCCAGCAGTGGAACGACAGGGACTCTGGGGGAGACCCAGTACTTC. This sequence encodes CASSGTTGTLGETQYF.

This sequence joins TRBV12-5 and TRBJ1-4; 7 nucleotides agree with TRBD1. CDR1 and CDR2 from the germline V gene are LGHNT and FRNRAP. CDR3 length equals 15 residues. The junction had 11 bases not matched to a gene; V was cut back by 5 bases and J by 8 bases. CDR3 protein: CASGPREGAGEKLFF. In DNA form, the CDR3 reads TGTGCTAGTGGTCCCCGGGAGGGGGCCGGGGAAAAACTGTTTTTT.

The rearrangement links TRBV3-1 (or the pseudogene TRBV3-2) to TRBJ1-1, with 8 bases that match TRBD1. With V trimmed by 1 base and J by 3 bases, 4 bases remained unmatched. Germline CDR1 is LGHDT and CDR2 is YNNKEL (reference sequence). The CDR3 length is 15 residues. CDR3 amino acids: CASSQAQGADTEAFF. The CDR3 nucleotides are TGTGCCAGCAGCCAAGCCCAGGGGGCAGACACTGAAGCTTTCTTT.

This chain uses TRBV29-1 with TRBJ1-5; possibly TRBD1 for D (5 bases). This CDR3 region has 13 residues. V shed 6 bases and J shed 7 bases, with 16 bases lying between them. Germline CDR1 reads SQVTM; CDR2 reads ANQGSEA. Here the CDR3 DNA reads TGCAGCGTCCTACAGCAGGGAGGACAGCCCCAGCATTTT. Protein: CSVLQQGGQPQHF.

The chain joins TRBV5-1 to TRBJ2-3, with TRBD2 identical over 7 bases. The CDR3 loop spans 16 amino acids. Germline V gene data show CDR1 as SGHRS and CDR2 as YFSETQ. Germline trimming cut 5 bases from V and 0 bases from J; bases unmatched to any gene: 9. The CDR3 reads CASSGASGTSTDTQYF. The CDR3 nucleotides are TGCGCCAGCAGTGGGGCTAGCGGAACTAGCACAGATACGCAGTATTTT.

V gene TRBV7-8 combines with J gene TRBJ2-2; 7 positions agree with TRBD1. The CDR3 totals 15 residues. CDR1 and CDR2 (germline): SGHVS, FQNEAQ. V lost 4 bases, J lost 1 base, and 3 bases stayed unmatched. CDR3 sequence: CASSSRQGNTGELFF. The CDR3 bases are TGTGCCAGCAGCTCCCGACAGGGGAACACCGGGGAGCTGTTTTTT.

This chain links TRBV7-2 with TRBJ2-6, with D perhaps matching TRBD1 (6 bases). The germline gives CDR1 SGHTA, CDR2 FQGNSA. V lost 2 bases, J lost 2 bases, and 7 bases lay in between. The CDR3 has 15 residues. The CDR3: CASSLRGTGANVLTF. The CDR3 DNA follows: TGTGCCAGCAGCTTAAGGGGGACTGGGGCCAACGTCCTGACTTTC.

The genes are TRBV28 and TRBJ1-4; TRBD1 matches 7 bases. Germline V lookup: CDR1 MDHEN, CDR2 SYDVKM. The V gene end was trimmed by 6 bases and the J gene end by 0 bases; junction bases not matched to a gene: 1. The CDR3 totals 14 residues. Here the CDR3 reads CASRGQSTNEKLFF. CDR3 sequence (DNA): TGTGCCAGCAGGGGACAGTCAACTAATGAAAAACTGTTTTTT.

This chain uses TRBV19 with TRBJ1-1, with 7 bases lining up with TRBD1. CDR1 is LNHDA and CDR2 is SQIVND in the germline V gene (reference sequence). The CDR3 spans 14 residues. After removal of 0 bases from V and 8 bases from J, the junction contained 6 bases not matched to a gene. CDR3 DNA: TGTGCCAGTAGTATAGATCCCGACAGGGAAGAAGCTTTCTTT. It yields the protein CASSIDPDREEAFF.

V and J are TRBV7-9 and TRBJ2-3; TRBD2 aligns across 8 bases. Per the germline V gene, CDR1 is SEHNR and CDR2 is FQNEAQ (reference sequence). V shed 1 base, J shed 4 bases, and the junction held 13 bases outside the gene matches. CDR3 length: 18 residues. CDR3 DNA: TGTGCCAGCAGCTTAGAACCAAGCGGGAGTAGCTTCGCAGATACGCAGTATTTT. Residues: CASSLEPSGSSFADTQYF. Complete variable domain (other parts from reference TRBV7-9 and TRBJ2-3): DTGVSQNPRHKITKRGQNVTFRCDPISEHNRLYWYRQTLGQGPEFLTYFQNEAQLEKSRLLSDRFSAERPKGSFSTLEIQRTEQGDSAMYLCASSLEPSGSSFADTQYFGPGTRLTVL.

A single count supports this clone. The CDR3 here is CASSSGLITDTQYF. In DNA, the CDR3 is TGTGCCAGCAGCTCTGGACTTATCACAGATACGCAGTATTTT. The genes are TRBV7-3 and TRBJ2-3, with D tentatively TRBD2 (5 bases). Trimming shortened V by 4 bases and J by 2 bases, and 10 bases separated the two germline ends. The length of the CDR3 is 14 residues. Germline V lookup: CDR1 SGHTA, CDR2 FQGTGA.

The genes are TRBV28 and TRBJ2-7; a possible D gene is TRBD1 (6 bases). Germline CDR1 and CDR2: MDHEN and SYDVKM. The CDR3 spans 15 residues. Trimming took off 6 bases at V and 0 bases at J, with 15 bases between the two ends. As DNA, the CDR3 is TGTGCCAGCAGGAATTACAGGGAGAGCTCCTACGAGCAGTACTTC. This encodes CASRNYRESSYEQYF.

The V and J genes are TRBV18 and TRBJ1-3; the D gene is possibly TRBD1 (5 bases). Germline loops: CDR1 KGHSH, CDR2 LQKENI. Trimming cost V 1 base and J 0 bases, with 10 bases left between them. The CDR3 runs to 16 residues. CDR3 in DNA: TGTGCCAGCTCACCACGAACAGGCAGCTCTGGAAACACCATATATTTT. Encoded protein: CASSPRTGSSGNTIYF.

The chain uses TRBV6-5 and TRBJ1-2; TRBD1 agrees at 12 bases. This CDR3 has 16 amino acids. The V segment lost 2 bases and the J segment 2 bases; nucleotides outside the gene matches: 3. Germline CDR1 is MNHEY and CDR2 is SVGAGI. Written as DNA, the CDR3 is TGTGCCAGCAGTTACAGGGGACAGGGGGCCAACTATGGCTACACCTTC. It yields the protein CASSYRGQGANYGYTF.

The genes are TRBV6-5 and TRBJ1-2, with 7 bases matching TRBD1. V trimming: 0 bases; J trimming: 8 bases; junction bases outside the gene matches: 6. CDR1 MNHEY and CDR2 SVGAGI come from the germline V gene. The CDR3 loop spans 14 amino acids. The CDR3 coding sequence is TGTGCCAGCAGTTACTCGCTAACAGGGGAAGGCTACACCTTC. It yields the protein CASSYSLTGEGYTF.